One sample yielded the 28 T cell receptor beta chains listed below, sequenced in a study of beta chain features in type 1 diabetes. Overall study findings and caveats: All four CD4+ subsets of Type 1 diabetes patients contained TCRB CDR3s that were moderately but significantly shorter.

Every bit of the isolated RNA underwent reverse transcription, so sequencing read expressed TCRB transcripts. Assay used: immunoSEQ multiplex PCR; TCRdb lists only in-frame clones, some missing. The sample has 120,000 to 150,000 clones, 10% to 15% seen once. What these receptors recognize is not known. The sequenced material came from central memory CD4+ T cells from blood. These receptors were taken from a man aged 18 to 35 with type 1 diabetes.

The chain employs TRBV11-1 and TRBJ2-3; D perhaps matches TRBD1 (5 bases). The CDR3 extends over 12 amino acids. Germline values: CDR1 SGHAT, CDR2 FQDESV (reference sequence). V shed 1 base and J shed 9 bases, with 8 bases lying between them. Written as DNA, the CDR3 is TGTGCCAGCAGCTTAGAAGCAGGGACGCAGTATTTT. Its translation is CASSLEAGTQYF.

This rearrangement joins TRBV4-1 to TRBJ2-7, with unresolved D. Trimming took off 1 base at V and 5 bases at J, with 6 bases between the two ends. CDR1 is MGHRA, CDR2 YSYEKL, per germline. There are 12 residues in the CDR3. CDR3 protein: CASSQGQHEQYF. The CDR3 region has the DNA TGCGCCAGCAGCCAAGGTCAGCACGAGCAGTACTTC.

This clone showed up just a few times. The chain couples TRBV7-7 to TRBJ2-5; possible D gene TRBD1, 6 bases. Germline V lookup: CDR1 SSHAT, CDR2 FNYEAQ (reference sequence). This CDR3 has 13 amino acids. V shed 4 bases and J shed 3 bases, with 9 bases lying between them. As DNA, the CDR3 is TGTGCCAGCAGCTACGGACAGAAAGAGACCCAGTACTTC. It codes for CASSYGQKETQYF.

The chain joins TRBV7-8 to TRBJ2-2; D gene unclear. The CDR3 spans 14 residues. Germline CDR1 SGHVS, CDR2 FQNEAQ. V lost 3 bases and J 3 bases, leaving 8 bases between the germline ends. The CDR3 sequence is CASSFTGDTGELFF. CDR3 DNA: TGTGCCAGCAGCTTTACCGGTGACACCGGGGAGCTGTTTTTT. Using reference TRBV7-8 and TRBJ2-2 for the parts outside the CDR3, the full variable domain is GAGVSQSPRYKVAKRGQDVALRCDPISGHVSLFWYQQALGQGPEFLTYFQNEAQLDKSGLPSDRFFAERPEGSVSTLKIQRTQQEDSAVYLCASSFTGDTGELFFGEGSRLTVL.

This clone was observed at least ten times. The gene calls are TRBV30 and TRBJ2-1, with a tentative D call TRBD2 (5 bases). The CDR3 contains 14 residues. V was cut by 6 bases and J by 8 bases, with 20 bases left in between. Germline CDR1 and CDR2: GTSNPN and SVGIG (reference sequence). The DNA for the CDR3 is TGTGCCTGCTCCTATGCGACACTTAGCGATGAGCAGTTCTTC. Translating it yields CACSYATLSDEQFF.

This clone was observed a few times. This sequence joins TRBV30 and TRBJ1-1; D not resolved. CDR1 GTSNPN and CDR2 SVGIG come from the germline V gene (reference sequence). The CDR3 has 14 residues. V lost 4 bases and J 1 base, leaving 13 bases between the germline ends. The DNA for the CDR3 is TGTGCCTGGATGGTGCTATCCGGGAACACTGAAGCTTTCTTT. It translates to CAWMVLSGNTEAFF.

This sequence joins TRBV5-1 and TRBJ2-1; 13 nucleotides match TRBD2. The CDR3 runs 16 residues. Germline-derived CDR1 and CDR2 are SGHRS and YFSETQ. The junction had 3 bases not matched to a gene; V was cut back by 0 bases and J by 6 bases. Here the CDR3 DNA reads TGCGCCAGCAGCTTGGCGGGACTAGCGGGGCTCAATGAGCAGTTCTTC. Its translation: CASSLAGLAGLNEQFF.

The chain couples TRBV13 to TRBJ1-5, with TRBD1 matching 8 bases. The V segment lost 4 bases and the J segment 5 bases; nucleotides outside the gene matches: 4. Germline V gene lookup returns CDR1 PRHDT and CDR2 FYEKMQ (reference sequence). CDR3 length equals 14 residues. CDR3 sequence: CASSSTGGDQPQHF. In nucleotides, the CDR3 is TGTGCCAGCAGCTCTACAGGGGGGGATCAGCCCCAGCATTTT.

The chain has TRBV19 and TRBJ2-1; D ambiguous. The ends were cut back, 7 bases at V and 7 bases at J, with 11 bases in the middle. CDR1 and CDR2 (germline): LNHDA, SQIVND (reference sequence). CDR3 length equals 12 residues. The CDR3 DNA follows: TGTGCCAGTAAGGCAGTGAATAATGAGCAGTTCTTC. It yields the protein CASKAVNNEQFF.

This clone has just a few counts. This chain connects TRBV6-1 to TRBJ2-5, with 9 bases identical to TRBD1. CDR1 is MNHNS and CDR2 is SASEGT in the germline V gene. V trimming: 5 bases; J trimming: 4 bases; junction bases outside the gene matches: 5. This CDR3 is 14 amino acids long. Written as DNA, the CDR3 is TGTGCCAGCAGTACACAGGGGGCCGTAGAGACCCAGTACTTC. It yields the protein CASSTQGAVETQYF.

The V call is TRBV9, the J call TRBJ2-3; 8 bases line up with TRBD2. V dropped 2 bases and J dropped 5; count of bases not matched to a gene: 10. The length of the CDR3 is 16 residues. Germline CDR1 and CDR2: SGDLS and YYNGEE. The CDR3 nucleotides are TGTGCCAGCAGCGTGGGTGTGAGCGGGGGTATAGATACGCAGTATTTT. Encoded protein: CASSVGVSGGIDTQYF. Based on the CDR3 plus reference TRBV9 and TRBJ2-3, the full variable domain is DSGVTQTPKHLITATGQRVTLRCSPRSGDLSVYWYQQSLDQGLQFLIQYYNGEERAKGNILERFSAQQFPDLHSELNLSSLELGDSALYFCASSVGVSGGIDTQYFGPGTRLTVL.

This clone showed up just a few times. This chain uses TRBV16 with TRBJ1-5; D ambiguous. Germline V lookup: CDR1 KGHSY, CDR2 FQNENV. V was shortened by 0 bases and J by 0 bases, with 3 bases between the two germline ends. CDR3 length: 14 residues. CDR3 region: CASSQSFSNQPQHF. The CDR3 DNA is TGTGCCAGCAGCCAATCGTTTAGCAATCAGCCCCAGCATTTT.

This clone has more than one count but fewer than ten. The chain links TRBV18 to TRBJ2-7, with D maybe TRBD2 (6 bases). CDR3 length: 12 residues. V lost 11 bases, J lost 0 bases, and 11 bases lay in between. The V gene's germline CDR1 is KGHSH and CDR2 LQKENI. CDR3 nucleotides: TGTGCCGTCCGGGGGAGCTCCTACGAGCAGTACTTC. Translating it yields CAVRGSSYEQYF.

This chain joins TRBV14 and TRBJ1-2, with D possibly matching TRBD1 (5 bases). Trimming left V 4 bases short and J 8 bases short, with 17 bases between. Germline V CDR1 and CDR2: SGHDN, FVKESK. The CDR3 is made up of 14 amino acids. The CDR3 region is CASSPRGGVRGYTF. The CDR3 DNA is TGTGCCAGCAGCCCCCGGGGGGGAGTTCGGGGCTACACCTTC. The complete variable domain, with remaining parts taken from reference TRBV14 and TRBJ1-2, reads EAGVTQFPSHSVIEKGQTVTLRCDPISGHDNLYWYRRVMGKEIKFLLHFVKESKQDESGMPNNRFLAERTGGTYSTLKVQPAELEDSGVYFCASSPRGGVRGYTFGSGTRLTVV.

This clone was found a few times. A read error is likely here: a far larger clone is one base away. The chain links TRBV29-1 to TRBJ2-5, with a possible D match to TRBD2 (5 bases). Germline CDR1 and CDR2: SQVTM and ANQGSEA. This CDR3 is 13 amino acids long. CDR3: CSSAAGNQETRYF. The CDR3 DNA follows: TGCAGCTCAGCGGCCGGTAATCAAGAGACCCGGTACTTC.

This clone was counted only a few times. V usage is TRBV6-5 and J usage is TRBJ2-4; the D gene is possibly TRBD2 (6 bases). CDR3 length equals 14 residues. Germline-derived CDR1 and CDR2 are MNHEY and SVGAGI. V gave up 2 bases and J gave up 6 bases, with 11 bases separating them. CDR3 nucleotides: TGTGCCAGCAGTTACGTTGGAGGGGTAAACATTCAGTACTTC. It is translated as CASSYVGGVNIQYF.

This clone was seen a few times. This rearrangement joins TRBV13 to TRBJ2-5; D call uncertain. The CDR3 loop spans 13 amino acids. Germline CDR1 reads PRHDT; CDR2 reads FYEKMQ (reference sequence). Trimming took 2 bases from V and 1 from J, leaving 5 bases between them. The DNA for the CDR3 is TGTGCCAGCAGCTTACCCTTCCAAGAGACCCAGTACTTC. Amino acids: CASSLPFQETQYF.

J is TRBJ2-2 and V is TRBV13; a weak D match, TRBD1 (5 bases). Trimming took 2 bases from V and 5 from J, leaving 12 bases between them. Germline V gene lookup returns CDR1 PRHDT and CDR2 FYEKMQ (reference sequence). The CDR3 contains 15 residues. The CDR3 DNA reads TGTGCCAGCAGCTTATCCTTGGGGCGAACCGGGGAGCTGTTTTTT. The encoded protein is CASSLSLGRTGELFF.

The chain couples TRBV7-6 to TRBJ2-5; 10 positions match TRBD2. V was pared by 4 bases and J by 1 base, with 15 bases of the junction left unmatched. The CDR3 is 19 residues long. CDR1 and CDR2 from the germline V gene are SGHVS and FNYEAQ. The CDR3 nucleotides are TGTGCCAGCAGCTCCTACCTTCTAGCGGGGGCCGGGACCCAAGAGACCCAGTACTTC. This encodes CASSSYLLAGAGTQETQYF. Complete variable domain (other parts from reference TRBV7-6 and TRBJ2-5): GAGVSQSPRYKVTKRGQDVALRCDPISGHVSLYWYRQALGQGPEFLTYFNYEAQQDKSGLPNDRFSAERPEGSISTLTIQRTEQRDSAMYRCASSSYLLAGAGTQETQYFGPGTRLLVL.

The chain links TRBV9 to TRBJ2-7; 8 bases align to TRBD2. V lost 0 bases and J lost 4; bases outside the gene matches: 6. CDR3 length: 15 amino acids. Germline lookup yields CDR1 SGDLS and CDR2 YYNGEE. The CDR3 spells CASSVGGLGQYEQYF. DNA for the CDR3: TGTGCCAGCAGCGTAGGGGGACTAGGGCAATACGAGCAGTACTTC. Filled out from reference TRBV9 and TRBJ2-7, the complete variable domain reads DSGVTQTPKHLITATGQRVTLRCSPRSGDLSVYWYQQSLDQGLQFLIQYYNGEERAKGNILERFSAQQFPDLHSELNLSSLELGDSALYFCASSVGGLGQYEQYFGPGTRLTVT.

This clone was recorded a few times. This chain links TRBV6-1 with TRBJ2-1; 10 bases are shared with TRBD1. CDR3 size: 17 residues. Losses at the gene ends were 4 bases for V and 3 bases for J; bases not matched to a gene: 9. From germline, CDR1 is MNHNS and CDR2 SASEGT. The CDR3 DNA sequence: TGTGCCAGCAGTGCTTCCTCGACAGGGGGCAACTACAATGAGCAGTTCTTC. Protein sequence: CASSASSTGGNYNEQFF.

In its sample, this clone was seen a few times. The chain recombines TRBV7-2 with TRBJ2-1; D may be TRBD2 (6 bases). The CDR3 has 12 residues. Germline V gene data show CDR1 as SGHTA and CDR2 as FQGNSA. Trimming removed 2 bases from V and 10 bases from J, with 9 bases in between. The DNA for the CDR3 is TGTGCCAGCAGCTTATATGGGGGGGAGCAGTTCTTC. It yields the protein CASSLYGGEQFF.

The chain has TRBV29-1 and TRBJ1-5; possibly TRBD1 for D (5 bases). Between the trimmed V and J ends, which lost 6 bases and 6 bases, there was a span of 12 bases. The length of the CDR3 is 12 residues. CDR1 is SQVTM and CDR2 is ANQGSEA in the germline V gene. The CDR3 region has the DNA TGCAGCGTGGCGGGGGAGGGTCAGCCCCAGCATTTT. Amino acid sequence: CSVAGEGQPQHF.

This clone was counted only a few times. J is TRBJ2-5 and V is TRBV27; 8 nucleotides match TRBD1. J gave up 5 bases and V 0 bases, and 5 bases lay outside the gene matches. CDR3 length equals 15 residues. Germline V gene sequence: CDR1 MNHEY, CDR2 SMNVEV (reference sequence). CDR3 DNA sequence: TGTGCCAGCAGTTTATCCCCGACAGGGGTGGAGACCCAGTACTTC. This encodes CASSLSPTGVETQYF.

This clone has only a few counts. The chain employs TRBV2 and TRBJ2-5; D uncertain. V was shortened by 8 bases and J by 0 bases, with 10 bases between the two germline ends. This CDR3 has 13 residues. CDR1 is SNHLY, CDR2 FYNNEI, per germline. This chain's CDR3 is CASAWQYQETQYF. The CDR3 DNA reads as TGTGCCAGCGCTTGGCAGTACCAAGAGACCCAGTACTTC.

This chain joins TRBV6-5 and TRBJ2-3; D gene ambiguous. The V end lost 2 bases, the J end lost 3 bases, and 12 bases lay between the germline ends. From germline, CDR1 is MNHEY and CDR2 SVGAGI. The CDR3 spans 15 residues. The CDR3 DNA reads TGTGCCAGCAGTTACCAGGCCGGACCAACAGATACGCAGTATTTT. It codes for CASSYQAGPTDTQYF.

This clone has a handful of counts. The chain couples TRBV19 to TRBJ2-5, with a possible D match to TRBD1 (5 bases). The V end was cut by 4 bases, the J end by 2 bases, with 8 bases between. Germline assignment: CDR1 LNHDA and CDR2 SQIVND (reference sequence). The CDR3 spans 13 residues. CDR3 region: CASSRNRQETQYF. Here the CDR3 DNA reads TGTGCCAGTAGTAGAAACAGGCAAGAGACCCAGTACTTC.

This clone showed up just a few times. Here the CDR3 reads CASSFAGQGAYEQYF. The CDR3 coding sequence is TGTGCCAGCAGCTTTGCTGGACAGGGGGCGTACGAGCAGTACTTC. The chain has TRBV5-4 and TRBJ2-7; TRBD1 aligns across 11 bases. Germline-derived CDR1 and CDR2 are SGHNT and YYREEE (reference sequence). The length of the CDR3 is 15 residues. Trimming took 2 bases from V and 4 from J; bases not matched to a gene: 5.